This T cell receptor (beta chain) was observed in a study of CD8 T cells in ankylosing spondylitis. This clonotype has ten or more counts. In TCRdb, the 5' RACE reads were re-called with MiXCR into one record per CDR3 protein. The table has a few hundred thousand distinct CDR3 sequences, around a tenth seen once. V lost 4 bases, J lost 6 bases, and 9 bases lay in between. CDR3 length equals 13 residues. Looked up from germline, CDR1 is MNHNY and CDR2 is SVGAGI (reference sequence). The V call is TRBV6-6, the J call TRBJ2-2, with D tentatively TRBD2 (6 bases). This receptor was identified in a female donor with ankylosing spondylitis or in good health (not recorded which). Sequencing was performed on blood, either unsorted or a sorted T cell fraction (not recorded which). The CDR3 bases are TGTGCCAGCAGTTCGGGGGTACCCGGGGAGCTGTTTTTT. Amino acids: CASSSGVPGELFF.